This TCR beta chain was obtained from a study of blood T cell repertoires in COVID-19. The wider study: The samples span acute and convalescent COVID-19 from the United States, Italy and Spain. T cells, B-cell-depleted T cells, or PBMCs provided the cDNA or gDNA that served as material.

How the authors handled the data: Amplification with reference gene primers provided the estimates of nucleated cell counts. Assay: immunoSEQ multiplex PCR; the TCRdb copy retains only in-frame clones and omits some. The V and J calls and clone size come from that table; D and trimming were worked out from the DNA. This sample carries about 130,000 clones, 65% to 85% of them seen once, and the ten largest clones take less than 2%. The V end lost 7 bases, the J end lost 3 bases, and 14 bases lay between the germline ends. Per the germline V gene, CDR1 is SGHRS and CDR2 is YFSETQ. The CDR3 contains 13 residues.

The chain couples TRBV5-1 to TRBJ2-7; D might be TRBD2 (7 bases). What was sequenced was peripheral blood. The TCR was taken from a man between 65 and 80 years old with acute or convalescent COVID-19. The CDR3 loop is CASRPGGNYEQYF. CDR3 sequence (DNA): TGCGCCAGCCGCCCGGGGGGCAACTACGAGCAGTACTTC.